These 25 T cell receptor beta chains were all obtained from the same sample, sequenced in a study of shared clonotypes between healthy human individuals. Libraries were prepared by immunoSEQ multiplex PCR; TCRdb keeps only in-frame clonotypes and omits some of them. Here the sample spans 2,500,000 or so clones, 93% being singletons. Sequencing was performed on naive CD4+ T cells from PBMCs. Subset in this sample: CD45RA+ positively selected. The receptors come from a man aged 18 to 35 in good health. Some clones in this sample may be carry-over from other donors' samples.

This clone has just one count. CDR3 residues: CASSSQHTGELFF. The DNA for the CDR3 is TGCGCCAGCAGCTCACAACACACCGGGGAGCTGTTTTTT. The chain couples TRBV5-1 to TRBJ2-2; D is ambiguous. Trimming removed 3 bases at V and 3 bases at J, with 6 bases between. Germline-derived CDR1 and CDR2 are SGHRS and YFSETQ. The CDR3 has 13 amino acids.

V and J are TRBV30 and TRBJ1-6, with 9 bases aligning to TRBD1. V lost 0 bases, J lost 9 bases, and 3 bases stayed unmatched. The CDR3 contains 14 residues. Germline V gene sequence: CDR1 GTSNPN, CDR2 SVGIG (reference sequence). The CDR3 sequence: CAWSVMGQGSPLHF. The DNA for the CDR3 is TGTGCCTGGAGTGTAATGGGACAGGGTTCACCCCTCCACTTT.

Remarks on this clone: This sample includes further DNA sequences coding for the same CDR3. The chain has TRBV18 and TRBJ1-2, with TRBD1 matching 9 bases. The CDR3 is 13 residues long. CDR1 is KGHSH and CDR2 is LQKENI in the germline V gene. V lost 3 bases and J lost 7; bases outside the gene matches: 3. In nucleotides, the CDR3 is TGTGCCAGCTCACCGGGACAGGGTAGTGGCTACACCTTC. Amino acid sequence: CASSPGQGSGYTF.

The chain carries TRBV5-1 and TRBJ2-7, with 7 bases matching TRBD1. The V gene's germline CDR1 is SGHRS and CDR2 YFSETQ. J was trimmed by 5 bases and V by 4 bases; bases with no gene match: 9. The CDR3 is 14 residues long. This CDR3 is CASSPTGRGHEQYF. Written as DNA, the CDR3 is TGCGCCAGCAGCCCGACAGGGCGAGGTCACGAGCAGTACTTC.

The rearrangement links TRBV28 to TRBJ2-7, with D perhaps matching TRBD2 (7 bases). The V gene's germline CDR1 is MDHEN and CDR2 SYDVKM. The CDR3 sequence is 14 residues long. With 8 bases removed from V and 7 bases from J, the gap between germline ends came to 21 bases. The CDR3: CASVTAQKGGEQYF. In DNA, the CDR3 is TGTGCCAGCGTTACTGCACAAAAGGGGGGGGAGCAGTACTTC.

This chain links TRBV5-1 with TRBJ2-1; D possibly uses TRBD1 or TRBD2 (5 bases each). The CDR3 is made up of 13 amino acids. Between the trimmed V and J ends, which lost 1 base and 15 bases, there was a span of 17 bases. CDR1 is SGHRS and CDR2 is YFSETQ in the germline V gene. The CDR3 spells CASSLPGATQLFF. CDR3 nucleotide sequence: TGCGCCAGCAGCTTGCCCGGGGCGACACAGTTGTTCTTC.

The chain employs TRBV18 and TRBJ2-7; 16 bases match TRBD2. Germline loops: CDR1 KGHSH, CDR2 LQKENI. The CDR3 has 16 residues. V trimming: 0 bases; J trimming: 7 bases; junction bases outside the gene matches: 3. This CDR3 is CASSPPGTSGRGEQYF. The CDR3 nucleotides are TGTGCCAGCTCACCACCCGGGACTAGCGGGAGGGGGGAGCAGTACTTC.

About this clone itself: The identical CDR3 is also encoded by other nucleotide sequences in the sample. This chain connects TRBV28 to TRBJ2-3; possibly TRBD2 for D (6 bases). The CDR3 sequence is 12 residues long. The germline V gene encodes CDR1 MDHEN and CDR2 SYDVKM. The V gene lost 4 bases and the J gene lost 5 bases, with 7 bases spanning the gap. As DNA, the CDR3 is TGTGCCAGCAGTTCGGGGGAAGATACGCAGTATTTT. Encoded protein: CASSSGEDTQYF.

This sequence joins TRBV6-5 and TRBJ2-3; 7 bases align to TRBD2. The germline V gene encodes CDR1 MNHEY and CDR2 SVGAGI. The junction had 10 bases not matched to a gene; V was cut back by 6 bases and J by 4 bases. CDR3 size: 15 residues. CDR3 in DNA: TGTGCCAGCAGCCAGGGAGGGGCGCGGGCAGATACGCAGTATTTT. Residues: CASSQGGARADTQYF.

The V call is TRBV7-6, the J call TRBJ2-2, with D possibly matching TRBD2 (5 bases). The CDR3 runs 16 residues. Germline assignment: CDR1 SGHVS and CDR2 FNYEAQ. Trimming took off 5 bases at V and 6 bases at J, with 19 bases between the two ends. The CDR3 DNA reads as TGTGCCAGCAGCCAACCCGTTCGGGGAAGGGCCGGGGAGCTGTTTTTT. This encodes CASSQPVRGRAGELFF.

V and J are TRBV7-9 and TRBJ2-7, with 7 bases aligning to TRBD2. Germline V gene data show CDR1 as SEHNR and CDR2 as FQNEAQ (reference sequence). V lost 7 bases to trimming and J lost 6 bases; unmatched junction nucleotides: 18. The CDR3 runs to 16 residues. CDR3 residues: CASILTAAGALGEQYF. The CDR3 coding sequence is TGTGCCAGCATCCTTACGGCGGCGGGAGCTTTGGGCGAGCAGTACTTC.

The chain carries TRBV5-1 and TRBJ2-5; 8 positions match TRBD2. This CDR3 is built from 15 residues. CDR1 is SGHRS, CDR2 YFSETQ, per germline. J lost 5 bases, V lost 2 bases, and 8 bases had no gene match. The CDR3 coding sequence is TGCGCCAGCAGCTTCACCGGGACTAGAGGGGAGACCCAGTACTTC. Translating gives CASSFTGTRGETQYF. Drawing the rest from reference TRBV5-1 and TRBJ2-5, the complete variable domain is KAGVTQTPRYLIKTRGQQVTLSCSPISGHRSVSWYQQTPGQGLQFLFEYFSETQRNKGNFPGRFSGRQFSNSRSEMNVSTLELGDSALYLCASSFTGTRGETQYFGPGTRLLVL.

This rearrangement joins TRBV10-2 to TRBJ2-5; no clear D. The CDR3 has 13 residues. Looked up from germline, CDR1 is WSHSY and CDR2 is SAAADI. The V end was cut by 0 bases, the J end by 7 bases, with 9 bases between. The CDR3 protein is CASSESGHPTQYF. The CDR3 DNA reads TGCGCCAGCAGTGAGTCAGGCCACCCGACCCAGTACTTC.

This chain connects TRBV7-2 to TRBJ1-1; D remains ambiguous. This CDR3 comprises 14 residues. Trimming took off 0 bases at V and 3 bases at J, with 8 bases between the two ends. Germline lookup yields CDR1 SGHTA and CDR2 FQGNSA. CDR3 DNA: TGTGCCAGCAGCTTAGCAAGGCAGTACACTGAAGCTTTCTTT. It is translated as CASSLARQYTEAFF.

As to this clone: One junction end does not reproduce the germline sequence, and a read error may be involved. The chain couples TRBV15 to TRBJ2-7, with 7 bases fitting TRBD2. Germline CDR1 and CDR2: LNHNV and YYDKDF (reference sequence). The CDR3 sequence is 13 residues long. In DNA form, the CDR3 reads TGTGCCGCCAGGGTAGCGGGTCTCGACGAGCAGTACTTC. This codes for CAARVAGLDEQYF.

V is TRBV7-9 and J is TRBJ1-2; 7 bases align to TRBD1. CDR3 length: 15 residues. V lost 4 bases and J lost 2; bases outside the gene matches: 7. In germline, CDR1 is SEHNR, CDR2 FQNEAQ (reference sequence). CDR3 in amino acids: CASSSRTGENYGYTF. CDR3 sequence (DNA): TGTGCCAGCAGCTCAAGGACAGGAGAGAACTATGGCTACACCTTC.

The J gene is TRBJ2-7, the V gene TRBV11-3; D gene uncertain. V was cut by 5 bases and J by 5 bases, with 7 bases left in between. Germline loops: CDR1 SGHNT, CDR2 YENEEA. This CDR3 region has 11 residues. The CDR3 coding sequence is TGTGCCAGCAGCAATGGGCACGAGCAGTACTTC. Translation: CASSNGHEQYF.

The chain couples TRBV6-1 to TRBJ2-7; 7 bases map to TRBD1. Germline CDR1 MNHNS, CDR2 SASEGT. V shed 6 bases, J shed 5 bases, and the junction held 10 bases outside the gene matches. The CDR3 sequence is 14 residues long. CDR3 sequence (DNA): TGTGCCAGCAGCCAGACAGGGATAGCCAACGAGCAGTACTTC. Protein product: CASSQTGIANEQYF.

The CDR3: CASRKLVGQETQYF. The CDR3, as DNA: TGTGCCAGCCGAAAGCTAGTGGGCCAAGAGACCCAGTACTTC. The chain combines TRBV2 with TRBJ2-5; the D is unclear. Trimming stripped 8 bases from V and 1 base from J, with 14 bases between. The CDR3 runs 14 residues. Germline V lookup: CDR1 SNHLY, CDR2 FYNNEI.

The gene calls are TRBV19 and TRBJ2-7; 7 bases agree with TRBD1. Germline V gene sequence: CDR1 LNHDA, CDR2 SQIVND (reference sequence). This CDR3 has 16 residues. The J segment lost 3 bases and the V segment lost 5 bases, leaving 13 bases of the junction unmatched. The CDR3 loop reads CASSALRDSLVYEQYF. CDR3 nucleotides: TGTGCCAGTAGTGCCCTCCGGGACAGCTTAGTCTACGAGCAGTACTTC. Supplemented by reference TRBV19 and TRBJ2-7, the full variable domain reads DGGITQSPKYLFRKEGQNVTLSCEQNLNHDAMYWYRQDPGQGLRLIYYSQIVNDFQKGDIAEGYSVSREKKESFPLTVTSAQKNPTAFYLCASSALRDSLVYEQYFGPGTRLTVT.

The V and J genes are TRBV5-1 and TRBJ2-5, with TRBD2 matching 8 bases. CDR1 SGHRS and CDR2 YFSETQ come from the germline V gene. Germline trimming cut 2 bases from V and 5 bases from J; bases unmatched to any gene: 14. The CDR3 contains 17 residues. In nucleotides, the CDR3 is TGCGCCAGCAGCTTCTCTATGCCGGGGGGGCGGTTGGAGACCCAGTACTTC. It translates to CASSFSMPGGRLETQYF.

The rearrangement uses TRBV20-1 and TRBJ2-5; unclear D gene. With the DNA end fitting TRBJ2-7 better, the J assignment may be wrong. Germline V gene data show CDR1 as DFQATT and CDR2 as SNEGSKA (reference sequence). The CDR3 spans 11 residues. The CDR3: CSGDTSYEQYF. The DNA for the CDR3 is TGCAGTGGCGACACCTCCTACGAGCAGTACTTC.

The chain uses TRBV5-1 and TRBJ2-3, with 14 bases aligning to TRBD2. The CDR3 length is 18 residues. J lost 4 bases, V lost 1 base, and 8 bases had no gene match. CDR1 is SGHRS, CDR2 YFSETQ, per germline. The CDR3 region is CASSLQGLAGEGADTQYF. CDR3 nucleotides: TGCGCCAGCAGCTTGCAGGGACTAGCGGGAGAGGGGGCAGATACGCAGTATTTT.

Only one count was recorded for this clone. The chain combines TRBV6-1 with TRBJ2-3; either TRBD1 or TRBD2 may supply D (5 bases each). The V gene lost 2 bases and the J gene lost 2 bases, with 17 bases spanning the gap. CDR1 is MNHNS, CDR2 SASEGT, per germline. The CDR3 is 17 residues long. This CDR3 is CASSERGQGWVTDTQYF. CDR3 bases: TGTGCCAGCAGTGAACGGGGTCAGGGATGGGTCACAGATACGCAGTATTTT.

The V and J genes are TRBV28 and TRBJ2-7; possible D gene TRBD2, 7 bases. Germline-derived CDR1 and CDR2 are MDHEN and SYDVKM. V was trimmed by 5 bases and J by 5 bases, leaving 22 bases between them. This CDR3 has 16 residues. DNA for the CDR3: TGTGCCAGCAGTCCCCCCTCGGGGGGCGCAAACCACGAGCAGTACTTC. It codes for CASSPPSGGANHEQYF. Based on the CDR3 plus reference TRBV28 and TRBJ2-7, the full variable domain is DVKVTQSSRYLVKRTGEKVFLECVQDMDHENMFWYRQDPGLGLRLIYFSYDVKMKEKGDIPEGYSVSREKKERFSLILESASTNQTSMYLCASSPPSGGANHEQYFGPGTRLTVT.